This record covers a single TCR beta chain. Its specific antigen is unknown. Nothing much larger sits one base from this clone, and base qualities are not available. Ficoll-Paque density gradient centrifugation was used to isolate PBMCs. These data come from a study of T-cell memory formation after mild COVID-19 (dated by TCRdb to the early 2020s). For the study in its entirety: TCR sequence clusters from the two donors were found to be largely donor specific. In a couple of donors, T-cell clones that expanded and contracted after mild COVID-19 were tracked by sequencing TCRalpha and TCRbeta repertoires over time. Two young, previously healthy adult volunteers, one female and one male, were included in the cohort.

The full study reports these points: Some responding clones were detected in pre-infection memory, which suggested that pre-existing cross-reactive memory T cells had joined the SARS-CoV-2 response. The second-wave clones that peaked on day 37 were not confirmed to be SARS-CoV-2 specific. Only two mild cases were covered in the study, and larger cohorts including severe cases with pre-infection samples were considered necessary. Contracting CD4+ clones were located mainly in the CM and EM memory subsets, whereas CD8+ clones were found to be enriched in EMRA. Clones contracting from day 15 to 85 had balanced CD4/CD8 phenotypes, while a second wave expanding from day 15 to 37 was biased towards CD4+.

Instrument on record: Illumina NovaSeq 6000. cDNA libraries for TCRalpha and TCRbeta were prepared by 5'RACE using constant-segment primers, with sample barcodes and unique molecular identifiers added. Trizol reagent was used to extract RNA from every sample. Libraries were amplified in two PCR steps, with a second sample barcode and Illumina TruSeq adapters added in the second step. Libraries were sequenced on an Illumina NovaSeq with 2 x 150 bp paired-end reads. The source study handled its data this way. The reads were demultiplexed and collapsed into UMI-guided consensus sequences using migec v1.2.7. Using mixcr v2.1.11, UMI consensuses were aligned to TRA and TRB V and J templates and then assembled into clonotypes. Clonotypes were classified as expanded or contracted when called significant by both edgeR and NoisET, with noise models trained on biological replicates. For edgeR calls, the cutoffs were a false discovery rate-adjusted p below 0.01 and a log2 fold-change threshold of 1. As an exploratory analysis of dynamics, PCA with hierarchical clustering was applied to max-normalized trajectories of the 1000 most abundant clonotypes. Each responding clone was given a CD4 or CD8 phenotype based on the CD4+ and CD8+ repertoires, which had been sequenced separately. TCRdb cleaned the public reads at Q25 with fastp, built clones with MiXCR and kept in-frame beta chains. All rows with the same CDR3 protein become a single entry with the most common DNA and genes. TCRdb, rather than the study authors, made the V and J calls. The sample includes approximately 560,000 distinct CDR3 sequences, with roughly 17% observed a single time. Jointly, the top ten make up roughly 7.8% of the sample.

The germline V gene provides CDR1 SGHTA and CDR2 FQGTGA. From cysteine to phenylalanine, the CDR3 is 15 amino acids long. Only the CDR3 region is kept as DNA, spanning 45 bases read in frame from base 1. Unmatched junction bases come to 5, with V trimmed by 5 bases and J by 1 base. The source material was PBMCs or a T cell subset sorted from them (not recorded which). The sequence is built from TRBV7-3 and TRBJ2-1, with 7 bases matching TRBD1. This sequence originates from an adult woman who had mild COVID-19 (a few samples of this study predate the infection). The sample titles of this study are shuffled in the database, so cell type and time point are left out; the donor was told from shared clones. The CDR3 reads CASSLTGDSYNEQFF. The nucleotide sequence is given as TGTGCCAGCAGCCTCACAGGGGATTCCTACAATGAGCAGTTCTTC.